This is a list of T cell receptor beta chains from one sample in a study of T cell changes during pregnancy in multiple sclerosis. Some clones are missing from TCRdb's copy, which holds only in-frame ones; the method was immunoSEQ multiplex PCR. Here the sample spans about 28,000 clones, roughly 89% being singletons. The starting material was CD4+ T cells from peripheral blood mononuclear cells, obtained in the second trimester of pregnancy. All receptors come from a female donor with multiple sclerosis, enrolled in a pregnancy study. CDR3s include the opening cysteine and the closing phenylalanine or tryptophan. A D gene is named only where the DNA matches it firmly. A clone size is listed for some rows: how often the clone was seen (once, few, many), or a class if it is expanded.

d_gene: -
abundance: once
j_gene: TRBJ1-1
v_gene: TRBV9
CDR3nt: TGTGCCAGCACCGCAGGGGAGGGGTATAACCCTGAAGCTTTCTTT
CDR3aa: CASTAGEGYNPEAFF

d_gene: TRBD1
abundance: -
j_gene: TRBJ2-2
v_gene: TRBV18
CDR3nt: TGTGCCAGCTCACCAGGACAGGGGGCCTTCGGGGAGCTGTTTTTT
CDR3aa: CASSPGQGAFGELFF

d_gene: -
abundance: -
j_gene: TRBJ1-5
v_gene: TRBV19
CDR3nt: TGTGCCAGTAGTTGGCCCCCTCGGCCCCAGCATTTT
CDR3aa: CASSWPPRPQHF

d_gene: -
abundance: -
j_gene: TRBJ1-4
v_gene: TRBV4-1
CDR3nt: TGCGCCAGCAGCCAAGATAAAAGGAGGGCTTCTAATGAAAAACTGTTTTTT
CDR3aa: CASSQDKRRASNEKLFF

d_gene: -
abundance: -
j_gene: TRBJ1-3
v_gene: TRBV7-2
CDR3nt: TGTGCCAGCAGACCGACAGGAATTGGAAACACCATATATTTT
CDR3aa: CASRPTGIGNTIYF

d_gene: -
abundance: -
j_gene: TRBJ2-2
v_gene: TRBV12-1
CDR3nt: TGTGCCAGCACCGGGGGGGGGCTTTACACCGGGGAGCTGTTTTTT
CDR3aa: CASTGGGLYTGELFF

d_gene: TRBD2
abundance: -
j_gene: TRBJ2-1
v_gene: TRBV27
CDR3nt: TGTGCCAGCAGTTTTCGACTAGCGGGGCGTTACAATGAGCAGTTCTTC
CDR3aa: CASSFRLAGRYNEQFF

d_gene: TRBD1
abundance: -
j_gene: TRBJ2-1
v_gene: TRBV19
CDR3nt: TGTGCCAGTAGTATAGAGGACAGGGAGCAGTTCTTC
CDR3aa: CASSIEDREQFF

d_gene: -
abundance: -
j_gene: TRBJ1-2
v_gene: TRBV5-5
CDR3nt: TGTGCCAGCAGCTTGGAAGGGGACTATGGCTACACCTTC
CDR3aa: CASSLEGDYGYTF

d_gene: TRBD2
abundance: -
j_gene: TRBJ2-7
v_gene: TRBV5-1
CDR3nt: TGCGCCAGCAGGGCGGGGGTGCTGCAGTACTTC
CDR3aa: CASRAGVLQYF

d_gene: TRBD2
abundance: -
j_gene: TRBJ2-2
v_gene: TRBV9
CDR3nt: TGTGCCAGCAGTCCGGGACTAGCGGGGAACGGGGAGCTGTTTTTT
CDR3aa: CASSPGLAGNGELFF

d_gene: TRBD1
abundance: -
j_gene: TRBJ1-1
v_gene: TRBV7-2
CDR3nt: TGTGCCAGCAGCTTAGTACAGGGGTGGGCTGAAGCTTTCTTT
CDR3aa: CASSLVQGWAEAFF

d_gene: -
abundance: -
j_gene: TRBJ1-1
v_gene: TRBV30
CDR3nt: TGTGCCTGGAGTCCCACTAGGTCCCAAGCTTTCTTT
CDR3aa: CAWSPTRSQAFF

d_gene: TRBD1
abundance: -
j_gene: TRBJ1-1
v_gene: TRBV7-9
CDR3nt: TGTGCCAGCAGAGCGACAGGGGGGGAGAGGTGGACTGAAGCTTTCTTT
CDR3aa: CASRATGGERWTEAFF

d_gene: -
abundance: -
j_gene: TRBJ1-4
v_gene: TRBV7-7
CDR3nt: TGTGCTAGCAGCGACGGACTAGGTGAAAAACTGTTTTTT
CDR3aa: CASSDGLGEKLFF

d_gene: TRBD1
abundance: -
j_gene: TRBJ1-6
v_gene: TRBV28
CDR3nt: TGTGCCAGCAGGCCGGGACAGCTCAATTCACCCCTCCACTTT
CDR3aa: CASRPGQLNSPLHF

d_gene: -
abundance: -
j_gene: TRBJ2-7
v_gene: TRBV7-2
CDR3nt: TGTGCCAGCAGCTCCCGCGGCTGGCGGGGAGCATACGAGCAGTACTTC
CDR3aa: CASSSRGWRGAYEQYF

d_gene: -
abundance: -
j_gene: TRBJ1-3
v_gene: TRBV2
CDR3nt: TGTGCCAGCGGCGGCTCTGGAAACACCATATATTTT
CDR3aa: CASGGSGNTIYF

d_gene: -
abundance: -
j_gene: TRBJ1-1
v_gene: TRBV5-4
CDR3nt: TGTGCCAGCAGCCAAGGGGGGGGGAGGAACACTGAAGCTTTCTTT
CDR3aa: CASSQGGGRNTEAFF

d_gene: -
abundance: -
j_gene: TRBJ1-4
v_gene: TRBV7-9
CDR3nt: TGTGCCAGCACAAAAGACTTCGAGGAAAAACTGTTTTTT
CDR3aa: CASTKDFEEKLFF

d_gene: TRBD1
abundance: -
j_gene: TRBJ2-7
v_gene: TRBV18
CDR3nt: TGTGCCAGCTCACGACGAAGAACCGGGACAGAGACCTACGAGCAGTACTTC
CDR3aa: CASSRRRTGTETYEQYF

d_gene: -
abundance: -
j_gene: TRBJ2-5
v_gene: TRBV2
CDR3nt: TGTGCCAGCAATGAGGGCCGGGAGACCCAGTACTTC
CDR3aa: CASNEGRETQYF

d_gene: -
abundance: -
j_gene: TRBJ1-6
v_gene: TRBV1
CDR3nt: TGCACCAGCAGCCAAGATGGGCCCCGGTGGAATTCACCCCTCCACTTT
CDR3aa: CTSSQDGPRWNSPLHF

d_gene: TRBD1
abundance: -
j_gene: TRBJ1-2
v_gene: TRBV15
CDR3nt: TGTGCCACCAGCAGGGATTCGACAGGGGGCGGTGGCTACACCTTC
CDR3aa: CATSRDSTGGGGYTF

d_gene: TRBD2
abundance: -
j_gene: TRBJ2-1
v_gene: TRBV4-1
CDR3nt: TGCGCCAGCAGCTCCGGCGGGCGGGGGGCCGTCCCTGAGCAGTTCTTC
CDR3aa: CASSSGGRGAVPEQFF

d_gene: TRBD1
abundance: -
j_gene: TRBJ2-1
v_gene: TRBV19
CDR3nt: TGTGCCACTAGAGACAGGGACGCTGAGCAGTTCTTC
CDR3aa: CATRDRDAEQFF

d_gene: TRBD2
abundance: -
j_gene: TRBJ2-1
v_gene: TRBV29-1
CDR3nt: TGCAGCGTTGTCCCCCACCAGCGGGGGGGGTACAATGAGCAGTTCTTC
CDR3aa: CSVVPHQRGGYNEQFF

d_gene: -
abundance: -
j_gene: TRBJ1-2
v_gene: TRBV5-4
CDR3nt: TGTGCCAGCAGCTTAGATATAGGACAGTCCTATGGCTACACCTTC
CDR3aa: CASSLDIGQSYGYTF

d_gene: TRBD1
abundance: -
j_gene: TRBJ1-5
v_gene: TRBV6-5
CDR3nt: TGTGCCAGCAGCCAACAGGGGCACGGCAATCAGCCCCAGCATTTT
CDR3aa: CASSQQGHGNQPQHF

d_gene: -
abundance: -
j_gene: TRBJ1-5
v_gene: TRBV19
CDR3nt: TGTGCCAGTAGTGTAGGACACCCGTTCAATCAGCCCCAGCATTTT
CDR3aa: CASSVGHPFNQPQHF

d_gene: -
abundance: -
j_gene: TRBJ1-1
v_gene: TRBV6-1
CDR3nt: TGTGCCAGCAGTGAACGACTGTACACTGAAGCTTTCTTT
CDR3aa: CASSERLYTEAFF

d_gene: -
abundance: -
j_gene: TRBJ1-2
v_gene: TRBV29-1
CDR3nt: TGCAGCGTTGACGGGGGGGGCTATGGCTACACCTTC
CDR3aa: CSVDGGGYGYTF

d_gene: -
abundance: once
j_gene: TRBJ1-1
v_gene: TRBV10-1
CDR3nt: TGCGCCAGCAGTGAGTCGGGGGCGAACACTGAAGCTTTCTTT
CDR3aa: CASSESGANTEAFF

d_gene: TRBD2
abundance: -
j_gene: TRBJ2-2
v_gene: TRBV29-1
CDR3nt: TGCAGCGTTGTACGGGGGGGCCCCACCGGGGAGCTGTTTTTT
CDR3aa: CSVVRGGPTGELFF

d_gene: TRBD1
abundance: -
j_gene: TRBJ1-1
v_gene: TRBV5-4
CDR3nt: TGTGCCAGCAGCAAAGGACAGGGTTTGAACACTGAAGCTTTCTTT
CDR3aa: CASSKGQGLNTEAFF

d_gene: -
abundance: -
j_gene: TRBJ2-3
v_gene: TRBV11-2
CDR3nt: TGTGCCAGCAGCTCTCCGGGACTGAGCACAGATACGCAGTATTTT
CDR3aa: CASSSPGLSTDTQYF

d_gene: TRBD1
abundance: -
j_gene: TRBJ1-2
v_gene: TRBV28
CDR3nt: TGTGCCAGCAGGGCAGGGGGTCGGGGCTACACCTTC
CDR3aa: CASRAGGRGYTF

d_gene: TRBD1
abundance: -
j_gene: TRBJ1-2
v_gene: TRBV7-2
CDR3nt: TGTGCCAGCAGCTGGACAGGGAACTATGGCTACACCTTC
CDR3aa: CASSWTGNYGYTF

d_gene: -
abundance: -
j_gene: TRBJ1-4
v_gene: TRBV19
CDR3nt: TGTGCCAGTACCAAAACACAGGGAGCTAATGAAAAACTGTTTTTT
CDR3aa: CASTKTQGANEKLFF

d_gene: TRBD1
abundance: -
j_gene: TRBJ2-6
v_gene: TRBV28
CDR3nt: TGTGCCAGCGGGACAGAGTCCCCCTCTGGGGCCAACGTCCTGACTTTC
CDR3aa: CASGTESPSGANVLTF

d_gene: TRBD2
abundance: -
j_gene: TRBJ2-3
v_gene: TRBV19
CDR3nt: TGTGCCAGTGAGCGGGGGGGTACGAATACGCAGTATTTT
CDR3aa: CASERGGTNTQYF

d_gene: TRBD1
abundance: -
j_gene: TRBJ1-2
v_gene: TRBV19
CDR3nt: TGTGCCAGTAGTAGACAGGGGCCTAACTATGGCTACACCTTC
CDR3aa: CASSRQGPNYGYTF

d_gene: TRBD1
abundance: few
j_gene: TRBJ1-2
v_gene: TRBV7-2
CDR3nt: TGTGCCAGCAGCTTAGTAGGGACAGGGGATAACTATGGCTACACCTTC
CDR3aa: CASSLVGTGDNYGYTF

d_gene: -
abundance: -
j_gene: TRBJ2-3
v_gene: TRBV30
CDR3nt: TGTGCCTGGGCCTGGGCAGGGACAGATACGCAGTATTTT
CDR3aa: CAWAWAGTDTQYF

d_gene: TRBD1
abundance: -
j_gene: TRBJ1-2
v_gene: TRBV5-1
CDR3nt: TGCGCCAGCAGCCCCGGGACAGGGCACTATGGCTACACCTTC
CDR3aa: CASSPGTGHYGYTF

d_gene: TRBD2
abundance: -
j_gene: TRBJ2-3
v_gene: TRBV10-1
CDR3nt: TGCGCCAGCAGTGGACAACTAGCGGGGGGAACCACAGATACGCAGTATTTT
CDR3aa: CASSGQLAGGTTDTQYF

d_gene: -
abundance: -
j_gene: TRBJ1-3
v_gene: TRBV5-6
CDR3nt: TGTGCCAGCAGCTTGATCAAAGGCGGTAGAAACACCATATATTTT
CDR3aa: CASSLIKGGRNTIYF

d_gene: -
abundance: -
j_gene: TRBJ1-2
v_gene: TRBV6-5
CDR3nt: TGTGCCAGCAGCTTAATGGGGGCGTCGAACTATGGCTACACCTTC
CDR3aa: CASSLMGASNYGYTF